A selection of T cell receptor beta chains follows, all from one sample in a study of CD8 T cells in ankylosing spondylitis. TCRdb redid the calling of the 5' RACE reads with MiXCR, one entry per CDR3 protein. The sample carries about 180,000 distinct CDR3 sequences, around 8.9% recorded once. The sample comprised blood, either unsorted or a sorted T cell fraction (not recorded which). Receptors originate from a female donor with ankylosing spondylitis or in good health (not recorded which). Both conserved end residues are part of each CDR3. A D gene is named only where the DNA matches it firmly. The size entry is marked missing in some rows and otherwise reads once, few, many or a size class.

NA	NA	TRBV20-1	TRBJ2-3	TGCAGTGGTGGGGACTCTACAGATACGCAGTATTTT	CSGGDSTDTQYF
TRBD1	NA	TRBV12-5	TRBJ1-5	TGTGCTAGTGGTTTGGTACAGGGGGGCAGCAATCAGCCCCAGCATTTT	CASGLVQGGSNQPQHF
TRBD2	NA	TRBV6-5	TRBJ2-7	TGTGCCAGCAGTTACGGAGCGGGGACGGGTGAGCAGTACTTC	CASSYGAGTGEQYF
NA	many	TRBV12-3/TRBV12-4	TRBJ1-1	TGTGCCAGCAGCCCTACTCCCCAGAACACTGAAGCTTTCTTT	CASSPTPQNTEAFF
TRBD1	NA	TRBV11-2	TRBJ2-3	TGTGCCAGCAGACAACCGGGGACAGTGGAGACAGATACGCAGTATTTT	CASRQPGTVETDTQYF
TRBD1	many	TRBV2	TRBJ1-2	TGTGCCAGCAGTGACGACAGGGCGGACTATGGCTACACCTTC	CASSDDRADYGYTF
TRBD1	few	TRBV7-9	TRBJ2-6	TGTGCCAGCAGCTCACAGGGGGCAAGTGGGGCCAACGTCCTGACTTTC	CASSSQGASGANVLTF
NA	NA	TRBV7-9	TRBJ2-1	TGTGCCAGCACCCCGGGGGCGGGCAATGAGCAGTTCTTC	CASTPGAGNEQFF
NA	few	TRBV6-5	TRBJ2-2	TGTGCCAGCAGTTACACGGAGGGGCTCCCCGGGGAGCTGTTTTTT	CASSYTEGLPGELFF
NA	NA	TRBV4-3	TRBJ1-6	TGCGCCAGCAGCCAAGATACCAGCCCTAATTCACCCCTCCACTTT	CASSQDTSPNSPLHF
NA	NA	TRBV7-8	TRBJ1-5	TGTGCCAGCAGTCCGGATGGGATGGGGAGCAATCAGCCCCAGCATTTT	CASSPDGMGSNQPQHF
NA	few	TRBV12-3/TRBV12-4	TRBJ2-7	TGTGCCAGCAGTTCGCTCATTGAGCAGTACTTC	CASSSLIEQYF
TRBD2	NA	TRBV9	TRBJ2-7	TGTGCCAGCAGCGTAGCGGGAGGGAGCAACGAGCAGTACTTC	CASSVAGGSNEQYF
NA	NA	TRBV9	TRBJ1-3	TGTGCCAGCAGCGTAGGGGATGGAAACACCATATATTTT	CASSVGDGNTIYF
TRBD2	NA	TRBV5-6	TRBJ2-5	TGTGCCAGCTCCTCGAGGGGACCCGGACTAGCGGGAGAGACCCAGTACTTC	CASSSRGPGLAGETQYF
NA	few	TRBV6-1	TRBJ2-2	TGTGCCAGCAGTGGGTCGGCCACCGGGGAGCTGTTTTTT	CASSGSATGELFF
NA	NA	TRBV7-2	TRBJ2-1	TGTGCCAGTCCAATCCCCCCTGGGGGGTCGTCCTACAATGAGCAGTTCTTC	CASPIPPGGSSYNEQFF
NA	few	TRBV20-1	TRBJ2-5	TGCAGTGCTAGTAAGGGTAGCCCGGAGACCCAGTACTTC	CSASKGSPETQYF
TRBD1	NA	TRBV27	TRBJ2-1	TGTGCCAGCAGTTCCGGGACAGGGGTAGATGAGCAGATCTTC	CASSSGTGVDEQIF
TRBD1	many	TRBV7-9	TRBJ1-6	TGTGCCAGCAGCCGGGGACAGGCCACGGGGTCACCCCTCCACTTT	CASSRGQATGSPLHF
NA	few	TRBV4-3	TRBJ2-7	TGCGCCAGCAGCCAAATGCCTCGCTCCTACGAGCAGTACTTC	CASSQMPRSYEQYF
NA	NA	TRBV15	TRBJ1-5	TGTGCCACCAGCAGAGATAAGGGACTTTATCAGCCCCAGCATTTT	CATSRDKGLYQPQHF
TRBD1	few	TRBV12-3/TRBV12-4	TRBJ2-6	TGTGCCAGCAGTCCAGGGGGCCCTGGGGCCAACGTCCTGACTTTC	CASSPGGPGANVLTF
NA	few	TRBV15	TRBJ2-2	TGTGCCACCAGCAGAGATCCGTACACCGGGGAGCTGTTTTTT	CATSRDPYTGELFF
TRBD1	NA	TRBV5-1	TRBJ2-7	TGCGCCAGCAGCCCGGGACAGTTCTACGAGCAGTACTTC	CASSPGQFYEQYF
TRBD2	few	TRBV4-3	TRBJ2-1	TGCGCCAGCAGCCATTCTGCGGGGGGCGCAGGAAATGAGCAGTTCTTC	CASSHSAGGAGNEQFF
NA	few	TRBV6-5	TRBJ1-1	TGTGCCAGCAGTTACTTCGCCTCCTTTCACACTGAAGCTTTCTTT	CASSYFASFHTEAFF